Below, one TCR beta chain is given with its context. The antigen is not known. These data come from a study of T cell responses to AZD1222 COVID-19 vaccine. Findings and caveats of the study: Regions left unmutated in variants are reportedly the target of nearly half of spike-specific TCRs.

The CDR3 covers 15 residues. Germline V gene sequence: CDR1 SGHRS, CDR2 YFSETQ. V was pared by 5 bases and J by 3 bases, with 14 bases between. The protocol was immunoSEQ multiplex PCR, while the TCRdb copy is restricted to in-frame clones and leaves out a portion. The sample shows 100,000 or so clones, nearly 90% of them seen only once. Source: peripheral blood, taken on day 0 of AZD1222 vaccination. The sequence derives from an adult in good health. The chain employs TRBV5-1 and TRBJ2-2; D tentatively reads TRBD1 or TRBD2 (6 bases each). The CDR3 region is CASRPGAEDTGELFF. The CDR3 bases are TGCGCCAGCAGACCGGGGGCTGAAGACACCGGGGAGCTGTTTTTT.